This T cell receptor (beta chain) was obtained from a study of T cells after yellow fever vaccination. This CDR3 region has 14 residues. Per the germline V gene, CDR1 is MNHEY and CDR2 is SVGAGI. V lost 0 bases and J 6 bases, leaving 10 bases between the germline ends. MiXCR, applied by TCRdb to the 5' RACE reads, yields one record per CDR3 protein. The sample gives about 160,000 distinct CDR3 sequences, around 7% of which show up once; more than 2% is in the top ten. This clonotype was seen at least ten times. This TCR came from a man aged 18 to 35 who received the YFV17D yellow fever vaccine. The specimen was CD4+ T cells sorted from PBMCs, collected 5 to 6 days after the first yellow fever vaccination. The chain combines TRBV6-5 with TRBJ2-3; a weak D match, TRBD2 (5 bases). The CDR3 reads CASSYSRVYDTQYF. CDR3 DNA sequence: TGTGCCAGCAGTTACTCGAGGGTCTACGATACGCAGTATTTT.